Each of the 20 T cell receptor beta chains below was sequenced from the same sample in a study of control samples from healthy donors and cancer patients. TCRdb keeps only in-frame clones here, not all; method: immunoSEQ multiplex PCR. The sample contains about 410,000 clones, around nine tenths of which appear only once. Sequencing input: PBMCs. The receptors stem from a man aged 40-50 years with head and neck cancer.

This chain joins TRBV18 and TRBJ2-2, with 7 bases lining up with TRBD2. Germline values: CDR1 KGHSH, CDR2 LQKENI. The CDR3 length is 15 residues. V lost 3 bases and J lost 4; bases outside the gene matches: 5. The CDR3 spells CASSPTGRGTGELFF. CDR3 DNA sequence: TGTGCCAGCTCACCGACGGGGAGGGGCACCGGGGAGCTGTTTTTT.

This chain's CDR3 is CASSQVLGGGIQPQHF. The CDR3 DNA reads as TGCGCCAGCAGCCAAGTGCTTGGGGGCGGGATTCAGCCCCAGCATTTT. The chain joins TRBV4-3 to TRBJ1-5, with a weak D call TRBD1 (6 bases). The CDR3 has 16 residues. Trimming cost V 1 base and J 6 bases, with 16 bases left between them. CDR1 and CDR2 from the germline V gene are LGHNA and YSLEER.

For this clone: Mismatch with germline at one junction end may stem from a read error. V gene TRBV27 combines with J gene TRBJ2-7; 9 bases line up with TRBD1. CDR1 is MNHEY, CDR2 SMNVEV, per germline (reference sequence). This CDR3 is 15 amino acids long. Here the CDR3 reads CASSLSRTGAYEQYF. In DNA, the CDR3 is TGTGCCAGCAGTCTATCCCGGACAGGGGCGTACGAGCAGTACTTC.

On this clone itself: The sample contains more than one DNA sequence encoding this CDR3. The V and J genes are TRBV6-5 and TRBJ2-1; 12 bases map to TRBD2. The CDR3 is 15 residues long. V shed 5 bases, J shed 4 bases, and the junction held 3 bases outside the gene matches. Germline loops: CDR1 MNHEY, CDR2 SVGAGI. For the CDR3, the DNA is TGTGCCAGCAGTCAACTAGCGGGGGGATACAATGAGCAGTTCTTC. This gives the protein CASSQLAGGYNEQFF.

The V call is TRBV28, the J call TRBJ2-4; D unclear. The CDR3 is 14 residues long. Trimming left V 6 bases short and J 9 bases short, with 18 bases between. Germline lookup yields CDR1 MDHEN and CDR2 SYDVKM. The CDR3 coding sequence is TGTGCCAGCAGCCACCAAGCAGTTAATGTCATTCAGTACTTC. As protein: CASSHQAVNVIQYF.

The rearrangement links TRBV19 to TRBJ1-2; the D gene is possibly TRBD1 (6 bases). The V gene's germline CDR1 is LNHDA and CDR2 SQIVND (reference sequence). The V and J ends lost 7 bases and 4 bases respectively, with 22 bases between them. The CDR3 covers 16 residues. The CDR3 region has the DNA TGTGCCAGTACCCAAGAAAGGGACACGACTTCCTATGGCTACACCTTC. Its translation is CASTQERDTTSYGYTF.

As to this clone: The junction departs from the called germline gene at one end, perhaps through a read error. This rearrangement joins TRBV5-1 to TRBJ1-1; tentative D call: TRBD1 (5 bases). Germline V gene sequence: CDR1 SGHRS, CDR2 YFSETQ. This CDR3 comprises 13 residues. The DNA of the CDR3 is TGCGCCAGCAGCTTGGTTTCAGGGCCTGACGCTTTCTTT. Protein sequence: CASSLVSGPDAFF.

The chain is built from TRBV5-6 and TRBJ1-4, with unresolved D. The V end lost 4 bases, the J end lost 4 bases, and 17 bases lay between the germline ends. This CDR3 has 16 residues. From germline, CDR1 is SGHDT and CDR2 YYEEEE. CDR3 sequence reads: CASSPLAPTINEKLFF. The CDR3 bases are TGTGCCAGCAGCCCACTAGCGCCCACGATTAATGAAAAACTGTTTTTT. Filled out from reference TRBV5-6 and TRBJ1-4, the complete variable domain reads DAGVTQSPTHLIKTRGQQVTLRCSPKSGHDTVSWYQQALGQGPQFIFQYYEEEERQRGNFPDRFSGHQFPNYSSELNVNALLLGDSALYLCASSPLAPTINEKLFFGSGTQLSVL.

This clone was seen just once. The gene calls are TRBV10-1 and TRBJ1-2; no firm D call. In germline, CDR1 is WNHNN, CDR2 SYGVQD (reference sequence). Trimming took off 3 bases at V and 5 bases at J, with 10 bases between the two ends. The CDR3 sequence is 13 residues long. The CDR3: CASSDQQTYGYTF. The CDR3 DNA follows: TGCGCCAGCAGTGATCAGCAGACGTATGGCTACACCTTC.

The rearrangement uses TRBV7-8 and TRBJ1-1, with TRBD1 matching 7 bases. V shed 5 bases and J 0 bases; nucleotides not matched to a gene: 3. Per the germline V gene, CDR1 is SGHVS and CDR2 is FQNEAQ. This CDR3 has 14 residues. The CDR3 here is CASSQGQLNTEAFF. CDR3 in DNA: TGTGCCAGCAGCCAGGGACAGTTGAACACTGAAGCTTTCTTT.

This clone was counted between two and nine times. The V call is TRBV5-1, the J call TRBJ1-5, with 8 positions matching TRBD1. Germline V gene data show CDR1 as SGHRS and CDR2 as YFSETQ. V trimming: 0 bases; J trimming: 1 base; junction bases outside the gene matches: 3. This CDR3 is built from 16 residues. CDR3 coding DNA: TGCGCCAGCAGCTTGGATGGACAGGGAAGCAATCAGCCCCAGCATTTT. This sequence encodes CASSLDGQGSNQPQHF. The whole variable domain, filled in from reference TRBV5-1 and TRBJ1-5, reads KAGVTQTPRYLIKTRGQQVTLSCSPISGHRSVSWYQQTPGQGLQFLFEYFSETQRNKGNFPGRFSGRQFSNSRSEMNVSTLELGDSALYLCASSLDGQGSNQPQHFGDGTRLSIL.

The chain employs TRBV28 and TRBJ1-1; 7 bases match TRBD1. Germline CDR1 is MDHEN and CDR2 is SYDVKM. Germline trimming cut 5 bases from V and 4 bases from J; bases unmatched to any gene: 10. This CDR3 comprises 15 residues. For the CDR3, the DNA is TGTGCCAGCAGTCCAAGAACTTGGACAGGCACTGAAGCTTTCTTT. This codes for CASSPRTWTGTEAFF. Looking up the rest from reference TRBV28 and TRBJ1-1 gives the full variable domain: DVKVTQSSRYLVKRTGEKVFLECVQDMDHENMFWYRQDPGLGLRLIYFSYDVKMKEKGDIPEGYSVSREKKERFSLILESASTNQTSMYLCASSPRTWTGTEAFFGQGTRLTVV.

The V and J genes are TRBV6-5 and TRBJ1-5, with TRBD1 identical over 7 bases. This CDR3 spans 14 amino acids. J gave up 7 bases and V 6 bases, and 9 bases lay outside the gene matches. CDR1 is MNHEY and CDR2 is SVGAGI in the germline V gene. The CDR3 DNA is TGTGCCAGCAGCGACAGGGATTGGTGGCAGCCCCAGCATTTT. It translates to CASSDRDWWQPQHF.

The chain links TRBV6-5 to TRBJ2-3, with D possibly TRBD1 on 5 matching bases. In germline, CDR1 is MNHEY, CDR2 SVGAGI. With 2 bases removed from V and 4 bases from J, the gap between germline ends came to 7 bases. The CDR3 runs to 13 residues. Written as DNA, the CDR3 is TGTGCCAGCAGTTACGTAGGGGCAGATACGCAGTATTTT. This encodes CASSYVGADTQYF.

The chain recombines TRBV27 with TRBJ2-3; perhaps TRBD2 as D (6 bases). The CDR3 consists of 13 residues. Germline V gene data show CDR1 as MNHEY and CDR2 as SMNVEV (reference sequence). The ends were cut back, 7 bases at V and 9 bases at J, with 17 bases in the middle. Here the CDR3 reads CASNQRAGETQYF. In DNA form, the CDR3 reads TGTGCCAGCAACCAACGAGCGGGTGAAACGCAGTATTTT.

Comment on this clone: Other nucleotide sequences from this sample produce the same CDR3. The genes are TRBV7-2 and TRBJ2-3, with D hard to call. V lost 3 bases to trimming and J lost 1 base, with 5 bases between them. CDR1 and CDR2 (germline): SGHTA, FQGNSA. The CDR3 sequence is 13 residues long. CDR3 loop: CASSLIGTDTQYF. CDR3 nucleotides: TGTGCCAGCAGCTTGATAGGCACAGATACGCAGTATTTT.

This clone has just one count. The chain recombines TRBV19 with TRBJ2-4, with D possibly TRBD1 on 6 matching bases. There are 17 residues in the CDR3. The V end lost 4 bases, the J end lost 0 bases, and 16 bases lay between the germline ends. Germline assignment: CDR1 LNHDA and CDR2 SQIVND (reference sequence). The CDR3 loop is CASSTNYRVRAKNIQYF. DNA of the CDR3: TGTGCCAGTAGTACGAATTACAGGGTTCGAGCCAAAAACATTCAGTACTTC.

The J gene is TRBJ1-4, the V gene TRBV28, with 9 bases aligning to TRBD1. This CDR3 spans 16 amino acids. Germline loops: CDR1 MDHEN, CDR2 SYDVKM. V lost 7 bases to trimming and J lost 9 bases; unmatched junction nucleotides: 15. CDR3 sequence reads: CASTPAGTGNSQKLFF. CDR3 nucleotide sequence: TGTGCCAGCACCCCGGCGGGGACAGGGAATAGTCAAAAACTGTTTTTT.

J is TRBJ1-2 and V is TRBV3-1 (or the pseudogene TRBV3-2); D ambiguous. This CDR3 is 14 amino acids long. V was clipped by 2 bases and J by 2 bases, with 9 bases between them. CDR1 and CDR2 from the germline V gene are LGHDT and YNNKEL (reference sequence). Here the CDR3 reads CASSQQPANYGYTF. CDR3 DNA sequence: TGTGCCAGCAGCCAACAACCTGCGAACTATGGCTACACCTTC.

Note on this clone: The junction differs from germline at one of its ends, possibly a read error. CDR3 sequence: CASSSDRSF. For the CDR3, the DNA is TGTGCCAGCAGCTCGGACCGGAGTTTC. The J gene is TRBJ2-6, the V gene TRBV5-4; D not certain. This CDR3 has 9 residues. Germline V gene data show CDR1 as SGHNT and CDR2 as YYREEE (reference sequence).